One and the same sample provided the 2 T cell receptor beta chains below, sequenced in a study of cytomegalovirus exposure and HLA in healthy donors. The PCR contained 60 Vbeta and 13 Jbeta primers. Profiling relied on immunoSEQ multiplex PCR, and the TCRdb table lists in-frame clones only, not all of them. The data show roughly 180,000 clones, about 79% seen once. What was sequenced was PBMCs. Receptors originate from a man younger than 35 in good health and CMV-seronegative.

The rearrangement uses TRBV18 and TRBJ2-7; 8 positions match TRBD1. V dropped 2 bases and J dropped 1; count of bases not matched to a gene: 1. This CDR3 comprises 14 residues. Germline-derived CDR1 and CDR2 are KGHSH and LQKENI. CDR3 DNA: TGTGCCAGCTCACCAGACAGGGGTTCCTACGAGCAGTACTTC. Protein sequence: CASSPDRGSYEQYF.

The chain links TRBV6-1 to TRBJ2-5; possibly TRBD1 for D (6 bases). Germline CDR1 reads MNHNS; CDR2 reads SASEGT. Trimming pared 10 bases from V and 3 bases from J, leaving 15 bases between. The CDR3 has 13 residues. The chain's CDR3 is CATQGTGKETQYF. The CDR3 bases are TGTGCCACCCAAGGAACAGGGAAAGAGACCCAGTACTTC.